The sample holds one count of the clone carrying this T cell receptor beta chain. In germline, CDR1 is SGHAT, CDR2 FQNNGV. This CDR3 contains 12 residues. Trimming cost V 5 bases and J 4 bases, with 9 bases left between them. This entry is derived from a study of CD8 T cells in Susac syndrome. TEMRA cells were FACS-enriched and CD8+ and CD4+ T cells negatively isolated. Reverse transcription of about 0.5 to 1 ug RNA used random hexamers. Amplification of TCR beta CDR3 used immunoSEQ multiplex PCR across 54 Vbeta and 13 Jbeta. TCRdb re-called the immunoSEQ multiplex PCR reads through MiXCR, storing one row per CDR3 protein. The sample lists approximately 160,000 distinct CDR3 sequences, 80% to 95% occurring once.

Sequencing was carried out using CD4+ T cells from PBMCs. The source is a human donor with multiple sclerosis. The chain carries TRBV11-2 and TRBJ2-7, with a weak D call TRBD2 (5 bases). For the CDR3, the DNA is TGTGCCAGCAGCGCTAGCAGTTACGAGCAGTACTTC. It specifies CASSASSYEQYF.